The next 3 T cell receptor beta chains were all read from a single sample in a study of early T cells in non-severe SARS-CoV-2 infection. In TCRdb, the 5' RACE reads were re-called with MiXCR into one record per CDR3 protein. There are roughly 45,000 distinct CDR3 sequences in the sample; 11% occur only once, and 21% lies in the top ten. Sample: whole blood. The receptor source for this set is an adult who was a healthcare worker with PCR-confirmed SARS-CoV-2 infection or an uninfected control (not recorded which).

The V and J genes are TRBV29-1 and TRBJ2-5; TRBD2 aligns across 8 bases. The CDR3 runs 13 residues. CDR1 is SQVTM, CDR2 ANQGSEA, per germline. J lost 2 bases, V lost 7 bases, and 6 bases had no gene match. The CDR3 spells CSAGLVTQETQYF. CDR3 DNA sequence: TGCAGCGCGGGACTAGTTACTCAAGAGACCCAGTACTTC. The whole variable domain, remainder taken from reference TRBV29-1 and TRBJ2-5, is SAVISQKPSRDICQRGTSLTIQCQVDSQVTMMFWYRQQPGQSLTLIATANQGSEATYESGFVIDKFPISRPNLTFSTLTVSNMSPEDSSIYLCSAGLVTQETQYFGPGTRLLVL.

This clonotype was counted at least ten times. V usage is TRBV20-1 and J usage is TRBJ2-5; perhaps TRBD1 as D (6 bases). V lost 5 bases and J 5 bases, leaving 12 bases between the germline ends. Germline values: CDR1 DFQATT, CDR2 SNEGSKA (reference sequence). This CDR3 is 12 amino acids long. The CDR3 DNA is TGCAGTGCTCGACAGGTAGCTGAGACCCAGTACTTC. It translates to CSARQVAETQYF.

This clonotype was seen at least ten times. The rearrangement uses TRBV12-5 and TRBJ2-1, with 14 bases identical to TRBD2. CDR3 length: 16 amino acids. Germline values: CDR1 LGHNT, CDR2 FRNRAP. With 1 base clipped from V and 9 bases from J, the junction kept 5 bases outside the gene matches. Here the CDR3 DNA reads TGTGCTAGTGGTTTGGCCGGGACTAGCGGGAGAGGTGAGCAGTTCTTC. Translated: CASGLAGTSGRGEQFF.